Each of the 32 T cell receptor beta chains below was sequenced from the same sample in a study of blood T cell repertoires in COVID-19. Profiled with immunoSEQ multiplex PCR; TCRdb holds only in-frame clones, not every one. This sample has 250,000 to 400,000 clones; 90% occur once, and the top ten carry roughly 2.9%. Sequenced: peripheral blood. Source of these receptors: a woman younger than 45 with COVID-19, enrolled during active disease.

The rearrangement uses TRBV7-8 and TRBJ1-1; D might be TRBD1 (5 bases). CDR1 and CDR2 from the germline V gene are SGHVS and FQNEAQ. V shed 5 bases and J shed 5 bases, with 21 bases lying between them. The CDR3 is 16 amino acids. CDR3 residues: CASSVRRNSGETEAFF. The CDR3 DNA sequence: TGTGCCAGCAGCGTGAGACGTAATTCGGGGGAGACTGAAGCTTTCTTT.

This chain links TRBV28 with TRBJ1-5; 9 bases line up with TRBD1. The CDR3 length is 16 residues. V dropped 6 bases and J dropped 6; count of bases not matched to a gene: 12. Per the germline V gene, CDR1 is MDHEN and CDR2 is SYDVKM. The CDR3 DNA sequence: TGTGCCAGCAGCCTAGGGACAGGGTGGGGTAGTCAGCCCCAGCATTTT. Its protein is CASSLGTGWGSQPQHF.

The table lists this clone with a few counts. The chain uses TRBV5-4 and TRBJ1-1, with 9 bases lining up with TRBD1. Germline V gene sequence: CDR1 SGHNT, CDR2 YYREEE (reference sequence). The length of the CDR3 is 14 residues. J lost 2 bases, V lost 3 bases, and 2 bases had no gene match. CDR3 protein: CASSWGQGNTEAFF. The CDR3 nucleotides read TGTGCCAGCAGCTGGGGACAGGGTAACACTGAAGCTTTCTTT.

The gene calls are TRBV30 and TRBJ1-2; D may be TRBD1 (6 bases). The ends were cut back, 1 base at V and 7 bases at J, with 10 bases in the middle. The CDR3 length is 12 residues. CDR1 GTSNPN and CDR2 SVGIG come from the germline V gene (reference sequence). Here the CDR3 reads CAWSGGLGGYTF. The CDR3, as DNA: TGTGCCTGGAGTGGGGGGCTCGGTGGCTACACCTTC.

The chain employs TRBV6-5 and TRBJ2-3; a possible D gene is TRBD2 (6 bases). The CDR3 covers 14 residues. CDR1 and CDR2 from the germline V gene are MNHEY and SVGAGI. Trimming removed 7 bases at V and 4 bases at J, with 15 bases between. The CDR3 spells CASKTFGGADTQYF. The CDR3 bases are TGTGCCAGCAAGACTTTCGGGGGAGCAGATACGCAGTATTTT.

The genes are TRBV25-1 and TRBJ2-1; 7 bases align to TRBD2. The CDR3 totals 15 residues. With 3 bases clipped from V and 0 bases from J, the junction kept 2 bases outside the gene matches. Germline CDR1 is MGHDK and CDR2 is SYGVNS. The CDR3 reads CASSDGGGSYNEQFF. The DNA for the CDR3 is TGTGCCAGCAGTGATGGCGGGGGCTCCTACAATGAGCAGTTCTTC.

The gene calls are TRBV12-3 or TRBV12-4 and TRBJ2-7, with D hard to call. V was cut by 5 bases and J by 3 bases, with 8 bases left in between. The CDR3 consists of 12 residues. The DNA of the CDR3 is TGTGCCAGCAGTCAAACACGCTACGAGCAGTACTTC. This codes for CASSQTRYEQYF.

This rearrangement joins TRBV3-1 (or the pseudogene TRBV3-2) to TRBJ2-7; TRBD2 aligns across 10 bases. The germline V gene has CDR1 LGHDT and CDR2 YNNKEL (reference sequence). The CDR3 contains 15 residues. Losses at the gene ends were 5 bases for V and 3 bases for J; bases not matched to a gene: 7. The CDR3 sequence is CASSSAGGPIYEQYF. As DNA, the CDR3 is TGTGCCAGCAGCTCAGCGGGAGGGCCTATCTACGAGCAGTACTTC.

Here the CDR3 reads CASRDGQGRGYGYTF. The CDR3 bases are TGTGCCAGCAGAGATGGACAGGGCCGAGGCTATGGCTACACCTTC. This chain links TRBV9 with TRBJ1-2, with 8 bases identical to TRBD1. Trimming cost V 5 bases and J 4 bases; bases outside gene matches: 10. The length of the CDR3 is 15 residues. The germline gives CDR1 SGDLS, CDR2 YYNGEE.

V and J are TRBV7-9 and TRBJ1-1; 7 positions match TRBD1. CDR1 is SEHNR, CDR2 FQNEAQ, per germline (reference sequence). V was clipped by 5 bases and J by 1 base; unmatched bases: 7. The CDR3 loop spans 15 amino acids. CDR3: CASSLRDSRNTEAFF. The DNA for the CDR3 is TGTGCCAGCAGCCTACGGGACAGCCGGAACACTGAAGCTTTCTTT.

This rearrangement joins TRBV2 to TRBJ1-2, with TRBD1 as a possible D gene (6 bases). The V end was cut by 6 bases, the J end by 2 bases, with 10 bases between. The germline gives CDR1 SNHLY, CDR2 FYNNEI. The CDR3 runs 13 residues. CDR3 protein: CASRQGQNYGYTF. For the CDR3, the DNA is TGTGCCAGCAGACAGGGCCAAAACTATGGCTACACCTTC.

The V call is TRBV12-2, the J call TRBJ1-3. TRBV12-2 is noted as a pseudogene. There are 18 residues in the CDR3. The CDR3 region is CASRLGAGGTGLVDTIYF. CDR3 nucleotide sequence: TGTGCAAGTCGCTTAGGGGCCGGGGGGACCGGGTTAGTAGACACCATATATTTT.

The DNA for the CDR3 is TGTGCCAGCAGTGACCGGGACAGGACTACAGATACGCAGTATTTT. Amino acids: CASSDRDRTTDTQYF. The chain recombines TRBV6-1 with TRBJ2-3, with 8 bases lining up with TRBD1. V was clipped by 3 bases and J by 3 bases; unmatched bases: 5. Germline assignment: CDR1 MNHNS and CDR2 SASEGT. The CDR3 contains 15 residues.

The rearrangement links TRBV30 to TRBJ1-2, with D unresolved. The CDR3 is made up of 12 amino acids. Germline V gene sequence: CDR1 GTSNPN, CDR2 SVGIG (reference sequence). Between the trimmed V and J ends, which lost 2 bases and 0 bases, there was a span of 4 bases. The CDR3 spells CAWSRANYGYTF. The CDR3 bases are TGTGCCTGGAGTAGAGCTAACTATGGCTACACCTTC.

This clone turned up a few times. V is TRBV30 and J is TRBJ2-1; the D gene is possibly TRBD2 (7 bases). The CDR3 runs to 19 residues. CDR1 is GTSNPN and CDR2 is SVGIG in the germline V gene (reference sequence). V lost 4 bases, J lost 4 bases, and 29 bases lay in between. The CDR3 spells CAWKTRAGRGGVSYNEQFF. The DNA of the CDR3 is TGTGCCTGGAAAACGAGAGCGGGAAGAGGGGGGGTGTCGTACAATGAGCAGTTCTTC.

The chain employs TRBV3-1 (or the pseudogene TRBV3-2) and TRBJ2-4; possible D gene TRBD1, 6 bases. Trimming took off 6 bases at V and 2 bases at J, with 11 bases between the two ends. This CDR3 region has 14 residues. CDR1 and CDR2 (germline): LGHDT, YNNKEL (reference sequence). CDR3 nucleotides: TGTGCCAGCAGTCTACAGGGAACCAAAAACATTCAGTACTTC. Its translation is CASSLQGTKNIQYF.

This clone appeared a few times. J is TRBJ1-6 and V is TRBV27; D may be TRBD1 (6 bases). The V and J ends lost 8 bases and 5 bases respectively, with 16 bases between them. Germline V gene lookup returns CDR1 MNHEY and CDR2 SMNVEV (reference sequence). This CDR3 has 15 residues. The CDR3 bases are TGTGCCAGCGGACGAACAGGGTGGGATAATTCACCCCTCCACTTT. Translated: CASGRTGWDNSPLHF.

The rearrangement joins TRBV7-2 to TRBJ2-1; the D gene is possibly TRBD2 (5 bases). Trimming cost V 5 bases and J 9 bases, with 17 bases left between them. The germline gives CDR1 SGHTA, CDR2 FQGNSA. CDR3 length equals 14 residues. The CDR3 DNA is TGTGCCAGCAGCGCCGTACGTGGCGAGGGTGAGCAGTTCTTC. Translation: CASSAVRGEGEQFF. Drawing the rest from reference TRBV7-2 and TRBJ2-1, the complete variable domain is GAGVSQSPSNKVTEKGKDVELRCDPISGHTALYWYRQSLGQGLEFLIYFQGNSAPDKSGLPSDRFSAERTGGSVSTLTIQRTQQEDSAVYLCASSAVRGEGEQFFGPGTRLTVL.

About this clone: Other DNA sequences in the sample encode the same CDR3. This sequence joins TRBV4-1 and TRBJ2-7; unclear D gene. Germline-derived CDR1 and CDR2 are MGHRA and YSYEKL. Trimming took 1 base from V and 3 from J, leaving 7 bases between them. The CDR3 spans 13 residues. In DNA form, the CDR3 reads TGCGCCAGCAGCCAAGGTAACAACTACGAGCAGTACTTC. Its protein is CASSQGNNYEQYF.

The DNA of the CDR3 is TGTGCCAGCAGTCCGGGACAGGGAACTAACTATGGCTACACCTTC. Encoded protein: CASSPGQGTNYGYTF. V usage is TRBV28 and J usage is TRBJ1-2; TRBD1 aligns across 9 bases. The V and J ends lost 5 bases and 0 bases, in that order; junction bases with no gene match: 4. The CDR3 has 15 amino acids. Germline CDR1 reads MDHEN; CDR2 reads SYDVKM.

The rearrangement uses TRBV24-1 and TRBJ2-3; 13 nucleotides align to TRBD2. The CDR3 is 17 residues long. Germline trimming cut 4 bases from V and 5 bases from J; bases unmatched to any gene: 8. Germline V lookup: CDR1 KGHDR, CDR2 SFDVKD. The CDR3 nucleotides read TGTGCCACCAGTGACTCCCTACTAGCGGGAGGGGAAGATACGCAGTATTTT. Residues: CATSDSLLAGGEDTQYF.

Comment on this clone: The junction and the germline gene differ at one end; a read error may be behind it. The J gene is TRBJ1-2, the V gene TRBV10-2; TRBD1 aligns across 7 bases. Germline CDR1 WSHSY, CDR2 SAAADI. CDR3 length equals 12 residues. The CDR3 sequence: CASSEGDREAGF. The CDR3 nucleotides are TGCGCCAGCAGTGAGGGAGACAGGGAGGCCGGCTTC.

CDR3 region: CASSFAGTGHKDTQYF. In DNA form, the CDR3 reads TGTGCCAGCAGCTTCGCCGGGACAGGGCACAAAGATACGCAGTATTTT. This chain links TRBV14 with TRBJ2-3; 9 bases agree with TRBD1. V shed 5 bases, J shed 5 bases, and the junction held 11 bases outside the gene matches. The CDR3 runs 16 residues. Germline assignment: CDR1 SGHDN and CDR2 FVKESK.

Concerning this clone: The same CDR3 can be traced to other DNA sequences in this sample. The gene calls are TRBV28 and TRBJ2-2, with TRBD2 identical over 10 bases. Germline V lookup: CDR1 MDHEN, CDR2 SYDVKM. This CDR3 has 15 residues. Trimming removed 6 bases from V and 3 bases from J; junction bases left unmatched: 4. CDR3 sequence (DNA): TGTGCCAGCAGCTCTAGCGGGAGAGACACCGGGGAGCTGTTTTTT. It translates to CASSSSGRDTGELFF.

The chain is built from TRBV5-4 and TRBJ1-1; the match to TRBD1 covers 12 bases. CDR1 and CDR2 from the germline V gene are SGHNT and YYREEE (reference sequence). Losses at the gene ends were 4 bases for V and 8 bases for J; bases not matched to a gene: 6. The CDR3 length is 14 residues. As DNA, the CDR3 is TGTGCCAGCAGCGGGGGGACAGGGGGCTCGGAAGCTTTCTTT. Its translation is CASSGGTGGSEAFF.

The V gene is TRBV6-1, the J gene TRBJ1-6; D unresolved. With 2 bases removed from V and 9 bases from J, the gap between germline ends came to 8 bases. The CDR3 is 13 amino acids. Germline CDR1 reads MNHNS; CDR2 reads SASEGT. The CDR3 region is CASSELTSSPLHF. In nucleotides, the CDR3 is TGTGCCAGCAGTGAATTGACTTCTTCACCCCTCCACTTT.

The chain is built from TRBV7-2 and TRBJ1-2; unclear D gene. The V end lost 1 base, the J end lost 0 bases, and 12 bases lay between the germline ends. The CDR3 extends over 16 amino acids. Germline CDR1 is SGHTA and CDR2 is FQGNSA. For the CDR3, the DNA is TGTGCCAGCAGCTTAGACCCAGGCCTGCCTAACTATGGCTACACCTTC. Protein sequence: CASSLDPGLPNYGYTF. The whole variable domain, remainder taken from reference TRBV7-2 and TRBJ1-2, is GAGVSQSPSNKVTEKGKDVELRCDPISGHTALYWYRQSLGQGLEFLIYFQGNSAPDKSGLPSDRFSAERTGGSVSTLTIQRTQQEDSAVYLCASSLDPGLPNYGYTFGSGTRLTVV.

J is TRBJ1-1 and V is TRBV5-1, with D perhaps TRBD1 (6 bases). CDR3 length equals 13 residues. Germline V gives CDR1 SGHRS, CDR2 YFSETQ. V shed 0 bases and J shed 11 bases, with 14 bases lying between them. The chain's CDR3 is CASSLDYRVVAFF. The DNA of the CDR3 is TGCGCCAGCAGCTTGGATTACAGGGTAGTGGCTTTCTTT.

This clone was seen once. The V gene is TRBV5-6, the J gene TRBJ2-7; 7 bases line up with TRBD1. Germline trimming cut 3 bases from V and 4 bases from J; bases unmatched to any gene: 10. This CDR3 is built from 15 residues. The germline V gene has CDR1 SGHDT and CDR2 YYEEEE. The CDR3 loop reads CASSYWTGTAYEQYF. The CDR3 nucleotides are TGTGCCAGCAGCTACTGGACCGGGACAGCATACGAGCAGTACTTC.

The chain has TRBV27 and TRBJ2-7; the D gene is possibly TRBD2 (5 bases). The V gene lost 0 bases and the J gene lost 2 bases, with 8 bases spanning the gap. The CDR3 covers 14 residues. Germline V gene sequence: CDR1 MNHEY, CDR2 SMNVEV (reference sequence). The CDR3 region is CASSLSDSTYEQYF. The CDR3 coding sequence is TGTGCCAGCAGTTTATCGGACTCTACCTACGAGCAGTACTTC.

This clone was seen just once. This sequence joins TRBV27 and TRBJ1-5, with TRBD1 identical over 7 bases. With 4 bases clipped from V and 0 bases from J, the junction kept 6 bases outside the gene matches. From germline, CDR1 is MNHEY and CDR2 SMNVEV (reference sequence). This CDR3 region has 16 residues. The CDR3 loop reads CASSSIQGPSNQPQHF. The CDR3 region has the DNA TGTGCCAGCAGTTCAATACAGGGGCCTAGCAATCAGCCCCAGCATTTT.

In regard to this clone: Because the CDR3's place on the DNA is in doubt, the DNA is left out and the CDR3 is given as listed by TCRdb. The CDR3 is CSVFGSGAGELFF. The V gene is TRBV29-1, the J gene TRBJ2-2; the table calls TRBD2, which could not be checked here. The CDR3 length is 13 residues, termini included. Germline loops: CDR1 SQVTM, CDR2 ANQGSEA.